This is a list of T cell receptor beta chains from one sample in a study of control samples from healthy donors and cancer patients. The table came from immunoSEQ multiplex PCR; TCRdb's copy has only in-frame clones and leaves some out. The sample yields 55,000 to 90,000 clones, roughly 84% seen once. Material for sequencing was blood. These receptors all stem from a man between 50 and 59 years old in good health. CDR3s include the opening cysteine and the closing phenylalanine or tryptophan. D genes are given only for firm matches. Rows may omit the clone size; those that give it use once, few, many or a size class.

>TRBJ1-2|.|TRBV7-9|once
TGTGCCAGCAGACGTGACTATGGCTACACCTTC
CASRRDYGYTF
>TRBJ1-1|TRBD1|TRBV11-3|.
TGTGCCAGCAGCTTAGATAGGGGAGCAGGGGGCAGAAGGAACACTGAAGCTTTCTTT
CASSLDRGAGGRRNTEAFF
>TRBJ1-1|.|TRBV19|.
TGTGCCAGTAATCCCACCCAGGGGACCACTGAAGCTTTCTTT
CASNPTQGTTEAFF
>TRBJ2-7|TRBD1|TRBV18|.
TGTGCCAGCTCGTTCGGACAGGACGGCGAGCAGTACTTC
CASSFGQDGEQYF
>TRBJ2-2|.|TRBV18|many
TGTGCCAGCTCACCGATTGGGGGAGGAGACACCGGGGAGCTGTTTTTT
CASSPIGGGDTGELFF
>TRBJ2-1|TRBD2|TRBV19|.
TGTGCCAGTAGTGCTAGCGGGAGGGCAAATGAGCAGTTCTTC
CASSASGRANEQFF
>TRBJ2-7|.|TRBV3-1/TRBV3-2|.
TGTGCCAGCAGCCTTCAGGAGACCTTAGGCTACGAGCAGTACTTC
CASSLQETLGYEQYF
>TRBJ1-3|TRBD1|TRBV27|.
TGTGCCAGCAGTAAACAGGGGGCACGTTCTGGAAACACCATATATTTT
CASSKQGARSGNTIYF
>TRBJ1-1|.|TRBV11-3|.
TGTGCCAGCAGCGAGCATCCGTTGAACACTGAAGCTTTCTTT
CASSEHPLNTEAFF
>TRBJ1-1|.|TRBV12-3/TRBV12-4|few
TGTGCCAGCAGTTTTGGGGCACAAGCTTTCTTT
CASSFGAQAFF
>TRBJ2-3|TRBD2|TRBV5-4|.
TGTGCCAGCAACTTTTACGGGGGGGCAGATACGCAGTATTTT
CASNFYGGADTQYF
>TRBJ1-2|.|TRBV13|once
TGTGCCAGCAGCATAGGTGGGGCTGGCTACACCTTC
CASSIGGAGYTF
>TRBJ1-5|.|TRBV11-2|.
TGTGCCAGCAGCTTAGGGGGGGCAGGTCAGCCCCAGCATTTT
CASSLGGAGQPQHF
>TRBJ2-2|.|TRBV28|.
TGTGCCAGCACGAGGTCAGGGCAGGGTCACACCGGGGAGCTGTTTTTT
CASTRSGQGHTGELFF
>TRBJ2-7|.|TRBV6-4|.
TGTGCCCTTTGGACCAAGTTACGACGATCCTCCTACGAGCAGTACTTC
CALWTKLRRSSYEQYF
>TRBJ1-2|.|TRBV28|.
TGTGCCACGTCGGCCGGGGACAACTATGGCTACACCTTC
CATSAGDNYGYTF
>TRBJ2-1|TRBD2|TRBV5-1|.
TGCGCCAGCAGCGAAACTAGCGGGGGGGCCGGTGAGCAGTTCTTC
CASSETSGGAGEQFF
>TRBJ1-1|.|TRBV9|.
TGTGCCAGCAGCAGCCGACAAAACACTGAAGCTTTCTTT
CASSSRQNTEAFF
>TRBJ2-7|.|TRBV6-1|.
TGTGCCAGCAGTGAAGTTTACAGACTGAACGAGCAGTACTTC
CASSEVYRLNEQYF
>TRBJ1-1|.|TRBV15|.
TGTGCCACCAGCAAAGGGGTACTGATGAACACTGAAGCTTTCTTT
CATSKGVLMNTEAFF
>TRBJ1-6|.|TRBV7-2|.
TGTGCCAGCAGGCAAAACTCACAGACCTATAATTCACCCCTCCACTTT
CASRQNSQTYNSPLHF
>TRBJ1-3|TRBD1|TRBV15|.
TGTGCCACCAGCAGAGACTCGGGACAGGGAAACACCATATATTTT
CATSRDSGQGNTIYF
>TRBJ1-2|TRBD1|TRBV2|few
TGTGCCAGCAGAGAAGGGAAGGACAGGGGAGATGGTGGCTACACCTTC
CASREGKDRGDGGYTF
>TRBJ2-7|.|TRBV7-2|.
TGTGCCAGCAGCTTTTACGGGATCCGGGAGCAGTACTTC
CASSFYGIREQYF
>TRBJ2-7|.|TRBV19|few
TGTGCCAGTAGCAATGACTACCTCGGGGAGCAGTACTTC
CASSNDYLGEQYF
>TRBJ2-5|.|TRBV30|.
TGTGCCTGGAGTGTACCGCCAGGGGGGACTTTCGGGGAGACCCAGTACTTC
CAWSVPPGGTFGETQYF